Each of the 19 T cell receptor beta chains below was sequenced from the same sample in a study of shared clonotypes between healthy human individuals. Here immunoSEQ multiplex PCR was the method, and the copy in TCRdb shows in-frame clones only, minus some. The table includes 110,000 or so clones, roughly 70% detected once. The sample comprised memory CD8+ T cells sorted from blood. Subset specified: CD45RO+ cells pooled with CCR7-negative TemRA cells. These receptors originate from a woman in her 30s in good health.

The CDR3 loop reads CASSESTGLSNEQYF. The CDR3 DNA is TGTGCCAGCAGTGAATCTACGGGGTTGTCGAACGAGCAGTACTTC. V and J are TRBV25-1 and TRBJ2-7; TRBD2 is a possible D gene (5 bases). Germline values: CDR1 MGHDK, CDR2 SYGVNS. CDR3 length: 15 amino acids. V was pared by 1 base and J by 5 bases, with 15 bases between.

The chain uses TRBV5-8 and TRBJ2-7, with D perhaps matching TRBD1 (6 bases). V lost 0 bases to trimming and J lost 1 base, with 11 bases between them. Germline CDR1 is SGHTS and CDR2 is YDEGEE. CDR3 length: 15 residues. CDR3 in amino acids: CASSLAIQGSYEQYF. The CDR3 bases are TGTGCCAGCAGCTTGGCCATACAGGGATCCTACGAGCAGTACTTC.

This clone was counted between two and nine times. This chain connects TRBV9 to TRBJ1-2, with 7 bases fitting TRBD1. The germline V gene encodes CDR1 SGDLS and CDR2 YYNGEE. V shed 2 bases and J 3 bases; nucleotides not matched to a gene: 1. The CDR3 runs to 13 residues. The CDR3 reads CASSVGQDYGYTF. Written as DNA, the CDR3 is TGTGCCAGCAGCGTTGGACAGGACTATGGCTACACCTTC.

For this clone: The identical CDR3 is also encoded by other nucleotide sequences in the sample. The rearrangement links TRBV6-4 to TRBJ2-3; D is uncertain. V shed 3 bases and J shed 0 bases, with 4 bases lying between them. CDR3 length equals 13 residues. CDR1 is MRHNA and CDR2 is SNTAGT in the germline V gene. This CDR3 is CASSEGSTDTQYF. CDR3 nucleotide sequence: TGTGCCAGCAGTGAAGGAAGCACAGATACGCAGTATTTT.

The CDR3 DNA sequence: TGTGCCTGGAGTGTACGGGGCAGATCCTACGAGCAGTACTTC. Residues: CAWSVRGRSYEQYF. The chain joins TRBV30 to TRBJ2-5, with D perhaps being TRBD1 or TRBD2 (5 bases each). The closer fit of TRBJ2-7 to the DNA end suggests the J call may be wrong. The germline V gene has CDR1 GTSNPN and CDR2 SVGIG (reference sequence). The CDR3 runs to 14 residues.

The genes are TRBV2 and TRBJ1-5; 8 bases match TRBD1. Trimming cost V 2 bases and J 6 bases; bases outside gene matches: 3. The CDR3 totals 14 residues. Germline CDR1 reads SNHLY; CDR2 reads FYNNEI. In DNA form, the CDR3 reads TGTGCCAGCAGTGAATCAGGGGGCAGTCAGCCCCAGCATTTT. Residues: CASSESGGSQPQHF.

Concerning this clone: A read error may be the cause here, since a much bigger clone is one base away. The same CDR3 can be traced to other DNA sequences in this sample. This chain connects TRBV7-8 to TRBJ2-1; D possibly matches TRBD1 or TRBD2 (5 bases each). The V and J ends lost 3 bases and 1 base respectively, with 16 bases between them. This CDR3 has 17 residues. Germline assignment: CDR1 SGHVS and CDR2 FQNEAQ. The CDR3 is CASSFSGAQESYNEQFF. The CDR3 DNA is TGTGCCAGCAGCTTTTCCGGGGCCCAGGAGTCCTACAATGAGCAGTTCTTC.

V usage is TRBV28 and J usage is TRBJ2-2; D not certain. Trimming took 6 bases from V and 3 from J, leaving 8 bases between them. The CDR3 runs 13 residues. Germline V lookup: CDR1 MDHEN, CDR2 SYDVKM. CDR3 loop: CASRNKYTGELFF. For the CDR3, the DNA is TGTGCCAGCAGGAATAAATACACCGGGGAGCTGTTTTTT.

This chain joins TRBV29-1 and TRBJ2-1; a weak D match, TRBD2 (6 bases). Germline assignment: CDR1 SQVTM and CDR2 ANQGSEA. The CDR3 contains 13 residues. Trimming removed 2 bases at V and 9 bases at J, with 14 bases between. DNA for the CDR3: TGCAGCGTTGAACGGCACGGGCGGGGTGAGCAGTTCTTC. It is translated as CSVERHGRGEQFF.

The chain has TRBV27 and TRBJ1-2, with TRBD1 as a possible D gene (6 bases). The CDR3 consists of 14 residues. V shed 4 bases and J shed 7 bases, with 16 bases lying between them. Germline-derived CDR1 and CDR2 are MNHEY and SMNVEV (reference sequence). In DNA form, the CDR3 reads TGTGCCAGCAGTTCCCCGACAGGAGAAGTTGGCTACACCTTC. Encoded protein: CASSSPTGEVGYTF.

CDR3: CASMGLLTDTQYF. CDR3 bases: TGTGCCAGCATGGGACTCCTCACAGATACGCAGTATTTT. The gene calls are TRBV6-1 and TRBJ2-3, with a weak D call TRBD2 (6 bases). The CDR3 extends over 13 amino acids. Germline loops: CDR1 MNHNS, CDR2 SASEGT. Trimming shortened V by 7 bases and J by 2 bases, and 10 bases separated the two germline ends.

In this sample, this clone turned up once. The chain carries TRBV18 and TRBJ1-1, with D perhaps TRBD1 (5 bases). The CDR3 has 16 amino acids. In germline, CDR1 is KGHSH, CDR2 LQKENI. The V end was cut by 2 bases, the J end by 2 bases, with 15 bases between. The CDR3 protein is CASSPEGRGLNTEAFF. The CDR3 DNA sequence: TGTGCCAGCTCACCAGAGGGGCGGGGCCTAAACACTGAAGCTTTCTTT. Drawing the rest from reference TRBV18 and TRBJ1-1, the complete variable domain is NAGVMQNPRHLVRRRGQEARLRCSPMKGHSHVYWYRQLPEEGLKFMVYLQKENIIDESGMPKERFSAEFPKEGPSILRIQQVVRGDSAAYFCASSPEGRGLNTEAFFGQGTRLTVV.

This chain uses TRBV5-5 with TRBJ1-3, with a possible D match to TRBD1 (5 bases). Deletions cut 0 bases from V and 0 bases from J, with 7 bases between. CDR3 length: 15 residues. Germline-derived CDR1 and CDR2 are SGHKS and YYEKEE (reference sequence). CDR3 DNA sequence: TGTGCCAGCAGCTTGGACGGGGGCTCTGGAAACACCATATATTTT. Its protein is CASSLDGGSGNTIYF. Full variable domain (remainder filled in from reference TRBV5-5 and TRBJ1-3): DAGVTQSPTHLIKTRGQQVTLRCSPISGHKSVSWYQQVLGQGPQFIFQYYEKEERGRGNFPDRFSARQFPNYSSELNVNALLLGDSALYLCASSLDGGSGNTIYFGEGSWLTVV.

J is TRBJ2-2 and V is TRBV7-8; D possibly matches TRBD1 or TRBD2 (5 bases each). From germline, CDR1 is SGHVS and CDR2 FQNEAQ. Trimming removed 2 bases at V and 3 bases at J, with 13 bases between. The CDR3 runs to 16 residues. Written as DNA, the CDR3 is TGTGCCAGCAGCTTATTCTCCGGGACCCACACCGGGGAGCTGTTTTTT. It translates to CASSLFSGTHTGELFF.

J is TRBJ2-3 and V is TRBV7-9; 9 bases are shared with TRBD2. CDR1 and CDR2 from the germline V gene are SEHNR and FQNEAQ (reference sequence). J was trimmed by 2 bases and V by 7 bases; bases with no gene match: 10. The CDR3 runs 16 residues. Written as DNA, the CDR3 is TGTGCCAGCACCGTCGGGGCTAGCGGGGACACAGATACGCAGTATTTT. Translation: CASTVGASGDTDTQYF. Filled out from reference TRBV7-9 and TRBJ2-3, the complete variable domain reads DTGVSQNPRHKITKRGQNVTFRCDPISEHNRLYWYRQTLGQGPEFLTYFQNEAQLEKSRLLSDRFSAERPKGSFSTLEIQRTEQGDSAMYLCASTVGASGDTDTQYFGPGTRLTVL.

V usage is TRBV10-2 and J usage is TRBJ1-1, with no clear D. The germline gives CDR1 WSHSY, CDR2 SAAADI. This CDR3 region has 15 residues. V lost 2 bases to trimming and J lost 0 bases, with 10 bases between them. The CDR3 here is CASSEAARMNTEAFF. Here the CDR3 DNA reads TGCGCCAGCAGTGAGGCAGCCCGCATGAACACTGAAGCTTTCTTT.

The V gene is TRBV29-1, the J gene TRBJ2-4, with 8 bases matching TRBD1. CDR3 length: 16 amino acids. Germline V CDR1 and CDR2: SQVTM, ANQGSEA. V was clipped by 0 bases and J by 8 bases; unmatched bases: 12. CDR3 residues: CSVEDGQQGVGHIQYF. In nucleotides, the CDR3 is TGCAGCGTTGAAGATGGTCAACAGGGGGTTGGTCACATTCAGTACTTC. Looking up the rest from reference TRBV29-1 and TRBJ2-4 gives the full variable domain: SAVISQKPSRDICQRGTSLTIQCQVDSQVTMMFWYRQQPGQSLTLIATANQGSEATYESGFVIDKFPISRPNLTFSTLTVSNMSPEDSSIYLCSVEDGQQGVGHIQYFGAGTRLSVL.

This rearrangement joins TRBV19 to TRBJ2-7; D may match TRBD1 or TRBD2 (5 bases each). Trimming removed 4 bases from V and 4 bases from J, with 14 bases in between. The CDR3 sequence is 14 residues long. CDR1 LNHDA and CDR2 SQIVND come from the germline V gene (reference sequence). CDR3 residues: CASSKPGLPYEQYF. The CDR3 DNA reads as TGTGCCAGTAGTAAGCCGGGGCTCCCGTACGAGCAGTACTTC.

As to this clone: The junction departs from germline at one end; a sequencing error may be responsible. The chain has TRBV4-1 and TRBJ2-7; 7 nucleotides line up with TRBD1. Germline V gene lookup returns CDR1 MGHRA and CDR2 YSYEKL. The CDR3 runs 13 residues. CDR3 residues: CASSADREYEQYF. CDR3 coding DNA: TGTGCCAGCAGCGCAGACAGGGAGTACGAGCAGTACTTC.